Shown below are 22 T cell receptor beta chains from a single sample sequenced in a study of cytomegalovirus exposure and HLA in healthy donors. PCR was performed using 60 Vbeta and 13 Jbeta primers. Using immunoSEQ multiplex PCR, the repertoire was profiled, and TCRdb retains in-frame clones only, with some absent. Of about 120,000 clones listed, approximately 61% are singletons. The sample taken for sequencing was PBMCs. The receptors stem from a man younger than 45 in good health and CMV-seropositive.

The chain has TRBV5-1 and TRBJ2-5; 7 nucleotides agree with TRBD1. The J call may be mistaken, given a closer DNA end match to TRBJ2-7. The length of the CDR3 is 16 residues. The germline CDR1 and CDR2 sequences are SGHRS and YFSETQ. The CDR3 DNA reads as TGCGCCAGCAGCTGGGGTCCGGACAGGAACTCCTACGAGCAGTACTTC. Residues: CASSWGPDRNSYEQYF.

This CDR3 reads CASSLLAGTYNEQFF. CDR3 nucleotides: TGTGCCAGCAGCTTACTAGCGGGCACCTACAATGAGCAGTTCTTC. This chain joins TRBV11-3 and TRBJ2-1, with 8 positions matching TRBD2. V lost 2 bases, J lost 2 bases, and 2 bases stayed unmatched. The CDR3 has 15 residues. Looked up from germline, CDR1 is SGHNT and CDR2 is YENEEA.

J is TRBJ2-3 and V is TRBV7-9, with D perhaps TRBD1 (6 bases). Looked up from germline, CDR1 is SEHNR and CDR2 is FQNEAQ (reference sequence). Trimming cost V 2 bases and J 0 bases, with 15 bases left between them. The CDR3 consists of 17 residues. The CDR3, as DNA: TGTGCCAGCAGCTTATTGGGCCAGGGGCCCAGCACAGATACGCAGTATTTT. Its translation is CASSLLGQGPSTDTQYF.

The CDR3, as DNA: TGTGCCAGCAGTTACAGCTTAACAGGGGTCCACGAGCAGTACTTC. Translated: CASSYSLTGVHEQYF. This chain connects TRBV28 to TRBJ2-7; 7 nucleotides match TRBD1. CDR1 and CDR2 from the germline V gene are MDHEN and SYDVKM. The J segment lost 5 bases and the V segment lost 4 bases, leaving 11 bases of the junction unmatched. The length of the CDR3 is 15 residues.

The V call is TRBV5-1, the J call TRBJ2-1, with 13 bases matching TRBD2. CDR1 is SGHRS and CDR2 is YFSETQ in the germline V gene. CDR3 length: 14 residues. V was clipped by 4 bases and J by 6 bases; unmatched bases: 1. CDR3 in amino acids: CASSTSGRGNEQFF. The CDR3 nucleotides are TGCGCCAGCAGCACTAGCGGGAGGGGCAATGAGCAGTTCTTC.

Note on this clone: Its ends do not fully match the called genes, so a read error is possible. The J gene is TRBJ2-7, the V gene TRBV11-2; 12 positions agree with TRBD2. Germline V gene data show CDR1 as SGHAT and CDR2 as FQNNGV. CDR3 size: 14 residues. CDR3 region: CASSLGLAGLEQYF. The CDR3 region has the DNA TGTGCCAGCAGTTTAGGACTAGCGGGACTCGAGCAGTACTTC.

CDR3 residues: CASRSPLNQPQHF. The CDR3 DNA reads TGTGCCAGCAGGTCGCCCCTTAATCAGCCCCAGCATTTT. J is TRBJ1-5 and V is TRBV19; D gene unclear. The CDR3 has 13 amino acids. Looked up from germline, CDR1 is LNHDA and CDR2 is SQIVND (reference sequence). The ends were cut back, 9 bases at V and 4 bases at J, with 13 bases in the middle.

V gene TRBV6-6 combines with J gene TRBJ1-6; tentatively, D is TRBD1 (5 bases). The CDR3 is 15 residues long. Trimming removed 6 bases at V and 9 bases at J, with 18 bases between. The germline V gene has CDR1 MNHNY and CDR2 SVGAGI (reference sequence). CDR3 nucleotide sequence: TGTGCCAGCAGCCCCGGGACGCCGGGAGGTTCACCCCTCCACTTT. Translation: CASSPGTPGGSPLHF.

The rearrangement uses TRBV18 and TRBJ2-6; maybe TRBD1 (6 bases). Germline V gene sequence: CDR1 KGHSH, CDR2 LQKENI. The CDR3 is 15 amino acids. Trimming shortened V by 4 bases and J by 2 bases, and 9 bases separated the two germline ends. The CDR3 DNA reads as TGTGCCAGCTCACTAACAGGGACTGGGGCCAACGTCCTGACTTTC. Its translation: CASSLTGTGANVLTF.

The rearrangement joins TRBV27 to TRBJ2-2; 7 positions match TRBD2. There are 19 residues in the CDR3. Germline lookup yields CDR1 MNHEY and CDR2 SMNVEV (reference sequence). V gave up 1 base and J gave up 6 bases; unmatched junction bases: 17. The CDR3 loop reads CASSLYSPTSWVFAGELFF. The CDR3 DNA sequence: TGTGCCAGCAGTTTATATTCCCCGACTAGCTGGGTTTTTGCCGGGGAGCTGTTTTTT.

The V and J genes are TRBV7-3 and TRBJ2-3, with 8 bases aligning to TRBD1. There are 12 residues in the CDR3. CDR1 SGHTA and CDR2 FQGTGA come from the germline V gene. V lost 5 bases and J lost 6; bases outside the gene matches: 1. The CDR3 DNA sequence: TGTGCCAGCAGCCCAGGGGGCGATACGCAGTATTTT. This codes for CASSPGGDTQYF.

The chain carries TRBV5-4 and TRBJ2-5; the D gene is possibly TRBD1 (5 bases). Per germline, CDR1 SGHNT and CDR2 YYREEE (reference sequence). Between the trimmed V and J ends, which lost 2 bases and 1 base, there was a span of 12 bases. This CDR3 contains 15 residues. CDR3 residues: CASSFYVGPQETQYF. In nucleotides, the CDR3 is TGTGCCAGCAGCTTTTACGTGGGGCCCCAAGAGACCCAGTACTTC.

V and J are TRBV27 and TRBJ2-7; 10 bases are shared with TRBD2. This CDR3 contains 15 residues. V trimming: 6 bases; J trimming: 1 base; junction bases outside the gene matches: 6. Germline V CDR1 and CDR2: MNHEY, SMNVEV (reference sequence). DNA of the CDR3: TGTGCCAGCAGAACCAGACTAGCGGGTTCCTACGAGCAGTACTTC. Translation gives CASRTRLAGSYEQYF.

The sample holds a few counts of this clone. The gene calls are TRBV23-1 and TRBJ2-1; a weak D match, TRBD2 (6 bases). TRBV23-1 is recorded as an ORF, its role being uncertain. Trimming took 2 bases from V and 8 from J, leaving 19 bases between them. There are 16 residues in the CDR3. The CDR3 DNA reads TGCGCCAGCAGTCAAAAGTTTGGAGGGCCATACGATGAGCAGTTCTTC. As protein: CASSQKFGGPYDEQFF.

The chain couples TRBV6-1 to TRBJ2-7; 8 positions agree with TRBD1. The CDR3 is 13 amino acids. Trimming took 8 bases from V and 2 from J; bases not matched to a gene: 5. Germline loops: CDR1 MNHNS, CDR2 SASEGT. The CDR3 region is CASGRDRPYEQYF. In DNA form, the CDR3 reads TGTGCCAGCGGTCGGGACAGGCCCTACGAGCAGTACTTC.

This clone was recorded once. J is TRBJ2-7 and V is TRBV4-2; the D is unclear. V lost 1 base and J lost 6, with 10 bases in between. The CDR3 is 13 residues long. Germline V lookup: CDR1 LGHNA, CDR2 YNFKEQ. The chain's CDR3 is CASSQGGVVEQYF. DNA for the CDR3: TGTGCCAGCAGCCAAGGCGGCGTAGTCGAGCAGTACTTC.

This clone came up many times. The gene calls are TRBV10-1 and TRBJ2-6; D is perhaps TRBD1 (5 bases). CDR1 WNHNN and CDR2 SYGVQD come from the germline V gene (reference sequence). The CDR3 consists of 16 residues. V was pared by 4 bases and J by 1 base, with 11 bases between. In nucleotides, the CDR3 is TGCGCCAGCAGTGGGGGCAGGCAATCTGGGGCCAACGTCCTGACTTTC. It encodes CASSGGRQSGANVLTF.

The gene calls are TRBV25-1 and TRBJ1-1; TRBD1 is a possible D gene (6 bases). The V gene lost 4 bases and the J gene lost 5 bases, with 8 bases spanning the gap. The V gene's germline CDR1 is MGHDK and CDR2 SYGVNS. The CDR3 spans 12 residues. The CDR3 loop is CASSAQGTEAFF. The CDR3 DNA reads TGTGCCAGCAGTGCACAGGGTACTGAAGCTTTCTTT.

Written as DNA, the CDR3 is TGCGCCAGCAGCTGGAGCGGGAGTGGTGAAGAGACCCAGTACTTC. Translating gives CASSWSGSGEETQYF. The chain recombines TRBV5-1 with TRBJ2-5; the match to TRBD2 covers 8 bases. The CDR3 extends over 15 amino acids. V trimming: 3 bases; J trimming: 3 bases; junction bases outside the gene matches: 7. CDR1 SGHRS and CDR2 YFSETQ come from the germline V gene. Supplemented by reference TRBV5-1 and TRBJ2-5, the full variable domain reads KAGVTQTPRYLIKTRGQQVTLSCSPISGHRSVSWYQQTPGQGLQFLFEYFSETQRNKGNFPGRFSGRQFSNSRSEMNVSTLELGDSALYLCASSWSGSGEETQYFGPGTRLLVL.

In its sample, this clone was seen a few times. The chain carries TRBV30 and TRBJ1-2, with D perhaps TRBD1 (5 bases). This CDR3 region has 16 residues. V was trimmed by 2 bases and J by 2 bases, leaving 18 bases between them. CDR1 and CDR2 from the germline V gene are GTSNPN and SVGIG (reference sequence). CDR3 protein: CAWSLERDWRNYGYTF. CDR3 in DNA: TGTGCCTGGAGTCTAGAGAGGGACTGGCGGAACTATGGCTACACCTTC. The full variable domain, completed using reference TRBV30 and TRBJ1-2, is SQTIHQWPATLVQPVGSPLSLECTVEGTSNPNLYWYRQAAGRGLQLLFYSVGIGQISSEVPQNLSASRPQDRQFILSSKKLLLSDSGFYLCAWSLERDWRNYGYTFGSGTRLTVV.

The chain couples TRBV6-5 to TRBJ2-7; tentative D call: TRBD1 (6 bases). The CDR3 spans 12 residues. The germline gives CDR1 MNHEY, CDR2 SVGAGI. V lost 5 bases and J 6 bases, leaving 11 bases between the germline ends. CDR3 sequence: CASSGGSLEQYF. The CDR3 nucleotides read TGTGCCAGCAGTGGGGGCTCTCTCGAGCAGTACTTC.

J is TRBJ1-2 and V is TRBV5-4; 10 nucleotides agree with TRBD1. The germline V gene has CDR1 SGHNT and CDR2 YYREEE (reference sequence). V shed 4 bases, J shed 8 bases, and the junction held 8 bases outside the gene matches. This CDR3 contains 14 residues. The CDR3 region has the DNA TGTGCCAGCAGCCAGGACAGGGGGTTCTTCGGCTACACCTTC. This gives the protein CASSQDRGFFGYTF.